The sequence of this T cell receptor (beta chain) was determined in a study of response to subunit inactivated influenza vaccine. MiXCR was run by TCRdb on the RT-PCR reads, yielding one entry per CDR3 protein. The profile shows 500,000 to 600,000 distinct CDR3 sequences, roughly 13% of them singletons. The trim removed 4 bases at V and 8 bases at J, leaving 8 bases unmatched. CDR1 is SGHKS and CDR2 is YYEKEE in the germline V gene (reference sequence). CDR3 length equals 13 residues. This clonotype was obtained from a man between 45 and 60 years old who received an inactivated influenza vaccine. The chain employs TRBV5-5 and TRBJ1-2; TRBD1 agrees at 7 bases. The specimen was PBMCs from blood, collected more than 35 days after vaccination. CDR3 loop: CASSQDRVRGYTF. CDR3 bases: TGTGCCAGCAGCCAAGACAGGGTGCGGGGCTACACCTTC.